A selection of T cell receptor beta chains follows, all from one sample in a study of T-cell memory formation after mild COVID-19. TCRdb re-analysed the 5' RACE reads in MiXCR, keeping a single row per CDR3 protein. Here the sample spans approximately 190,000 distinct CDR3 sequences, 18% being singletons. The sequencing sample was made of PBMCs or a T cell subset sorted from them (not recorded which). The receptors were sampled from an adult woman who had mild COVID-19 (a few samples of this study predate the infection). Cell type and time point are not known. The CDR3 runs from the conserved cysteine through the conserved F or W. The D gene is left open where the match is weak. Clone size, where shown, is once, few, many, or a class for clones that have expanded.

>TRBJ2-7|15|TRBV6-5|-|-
CASRGGPGGSYEQYF
TGTGCCAGCCGGGGTGGTCCCGGGGGCTCCTACGAGCAGTACTTC
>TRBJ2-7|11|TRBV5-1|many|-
CASKGDGEQYF
TGCGCCAGCAAAGGTGACGGCGAGCAGTACTTC
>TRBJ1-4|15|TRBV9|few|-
CASSVWGTVDEKLFF
TGTGCCAGCAGCGTATGGGGGACGGTGGATGAAAAACTGTTTTTT
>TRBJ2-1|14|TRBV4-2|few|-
CASSQDSWVNEQFF
TGTGCCAGCAGCCAAGATTCCTGGGTGAATGAGCAGTTCTTC
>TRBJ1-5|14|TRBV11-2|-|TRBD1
CASSPTGEGQPQHF
TGTGCCAGCAGCCCGACAGGGGAGGGTCAGCCCCAGCATTTT
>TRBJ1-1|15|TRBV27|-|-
CASSLRQATNTEAFF
TGTGCCAGCAGTTTAAGACAGGCAACCAACACTGAAGCTTTCTTT
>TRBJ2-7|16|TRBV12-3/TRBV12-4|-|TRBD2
CASSLWTSGRAYEQYF
TGTGCCAGCAGTTTATGGACTAGCGGGAGGGCCTACGAGCAGTACTTC
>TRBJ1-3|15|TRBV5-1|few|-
CASSLGGDSGNTIYF
TGCGCCAGCAGCTTGGGCGGTGACTCTGGAAACACCATATATTTT
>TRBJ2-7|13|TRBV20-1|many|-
CSARVGNSYEQYF
TGCAGTGCTAGAGTGGGGAACTCCTACGAGCAGTACTTC
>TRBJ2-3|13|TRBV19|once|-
CASSWTEDATQYF
TGTGCCAGTAGTTGGACAGAGGACGCGACGCAGTATTTT
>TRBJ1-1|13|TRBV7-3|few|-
CASSVSYNTEAFF
TGTGCCAGCAGTGTGAGTTACAACACTGAAGCTTTCTTT
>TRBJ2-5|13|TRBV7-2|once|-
CASSSPGQRTQYF
TGTGCCAGCAGCTCCCCGGGACAAAGAACCCAGTACTTC
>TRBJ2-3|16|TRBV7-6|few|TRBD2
CASSLLGTSGTDTQYF
TGTGCCAGCAGCTTACTGGGGACTAGCGGCACAGATACGCAGTATTTT
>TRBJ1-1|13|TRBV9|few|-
CASSPSTRPEAFF
TGTGCCAGCAGCCCAAGCACTAGGCCTGAAGCTTTCTTT
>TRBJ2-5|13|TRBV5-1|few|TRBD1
CASQTGGGETQYF
TGCGCCAGCCAGACAGGGGGAGGAGAGACCCAGTACTTC
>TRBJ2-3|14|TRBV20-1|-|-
CSAGTALGTDTQYF
TGCAGTGCCGGGACCGCTTTAGGCACAGATACGCAGTATTTT
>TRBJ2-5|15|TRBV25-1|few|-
CASSKGVGPQETQYF
TGTGCCAGCAGTAAGGGAGTGGGGCCCCAAGAGACCCAGTACTTC
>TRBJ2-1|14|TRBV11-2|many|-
CASMGRAGKNEQFF
TGTGCCAGCATGGGAAGGGCCGGGAAAAATGAGCAGTTCTTC
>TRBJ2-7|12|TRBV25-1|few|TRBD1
CASSLTGSEQYF
TGTGCCAGCAGTTTGACAGGGTCCGAGCAGTACTTC
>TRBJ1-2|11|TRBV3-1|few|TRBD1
CASSYTGDHTF
TGTGCCAGCAGCTATACAGGGGACCACACCTTC
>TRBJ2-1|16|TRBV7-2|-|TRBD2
CASSGPRGGPYNEQFF
TGTGCCAGCAGCGGTCCCCGCGGGGGGCCCTACAATGAGCAGTTCTTC
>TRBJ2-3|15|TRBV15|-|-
CATSRDSGTTDTQYF
TGTGCCACCAGCAGAGATAGCGGCACCACAGATACGCAGTATTTT
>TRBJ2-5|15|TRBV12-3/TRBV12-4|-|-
CASSTSVGLQETQYF
TGTGCCAGCAGCACTTCGGTGGGTCTACAAGAGACCCAGTACTTC
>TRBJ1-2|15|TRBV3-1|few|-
CASSQGWGGRRGYTF
TGTGCCAGCAGCCAAGGATGGGGGGGGAGAAGGGGCTACACCTTC
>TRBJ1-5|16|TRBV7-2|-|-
CASSLAGGRSNQPQHF
TGTGCCAGCAGCTTAGCGGGGGGCAGGAGCAATCAGCCCCAGCATTTT
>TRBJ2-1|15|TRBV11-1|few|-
CASRGSLARNNEQFF
TGTGCCAGCAGGGGCTCGCTAGCGAGAAACAATGAGCAGTTCTTC
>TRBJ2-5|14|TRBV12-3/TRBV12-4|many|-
CASTLGGGVETQYF
TGTGCCAGCACGTTGGGGGGGGGCGTGGAGACCCAGTACTTC
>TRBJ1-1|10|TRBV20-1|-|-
CRSGGPEAFF
TGCAGGAGTGGGGGCCCTGAAGCTTTCTTT
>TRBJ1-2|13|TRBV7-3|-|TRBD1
CASSRDSGYNYTF
TGTGCCAGCAGCCGGGACAGTGGTTATAACTACACCTTC
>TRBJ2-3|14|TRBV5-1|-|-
CASSSTDGGDTQYF
TGCGCCAGCAGCTCGACGGACGGGGGAGATACGCAGTATTTT
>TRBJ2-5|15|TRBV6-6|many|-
CASSYSGGYQETQYF
TGTGCCAGCAGTTACTCAGGCGGGTACCAAGAGACCCAGTACTTC
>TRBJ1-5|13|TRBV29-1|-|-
CSVGASQGQPQHF
TGCAGCGTCGGCGCCTCACAGGGTCAGCCCCAGCATTTT
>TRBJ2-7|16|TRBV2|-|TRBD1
CASSTGGGNSIHEQYF
TGTGCCAGCTCGACAGGGGGCGGAAACTCGATCCACGAGCAGTACTTC
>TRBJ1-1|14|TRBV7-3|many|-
CATSGWATNTEAFF
TGTGCCACTAGCGGTTGGGCAACTAACACTGAAGCTTTCTTT
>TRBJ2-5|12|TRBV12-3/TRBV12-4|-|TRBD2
CASSSLAGAHHF
TGTGCCAGCAGTTCGCTAGCGGGGGCCCATCACTTC
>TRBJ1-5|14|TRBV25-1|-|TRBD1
CASSHRGSNQPQHF
TGTGCCAGCAGTCACAGGGGTAGCAATCAGCCCCAGCATTTT
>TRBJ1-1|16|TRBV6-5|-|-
CASRPTGTLGNTEAFF
TGTGCCAGCAGACCGACGGGGACCCTGGGGAACACTGAAGCTTTCTTT
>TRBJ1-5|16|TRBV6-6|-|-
CASSYSQLISNQPQHF
TGTGCCAGCAGTTATTCTCAACTGATTAGCAATCAGCCCCAGCATTTT
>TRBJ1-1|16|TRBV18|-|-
CASSRLTGNKNTEAFF
TGTGCCAGCTCAAGGCTGACAGGTAATAAGAACACTGAAGCTTTCTTT
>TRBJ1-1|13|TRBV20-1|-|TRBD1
CSARTGMNTEAFF
TGCAGTGCTAGGACAGGGATGAACACTGAAGCTTTCTTT